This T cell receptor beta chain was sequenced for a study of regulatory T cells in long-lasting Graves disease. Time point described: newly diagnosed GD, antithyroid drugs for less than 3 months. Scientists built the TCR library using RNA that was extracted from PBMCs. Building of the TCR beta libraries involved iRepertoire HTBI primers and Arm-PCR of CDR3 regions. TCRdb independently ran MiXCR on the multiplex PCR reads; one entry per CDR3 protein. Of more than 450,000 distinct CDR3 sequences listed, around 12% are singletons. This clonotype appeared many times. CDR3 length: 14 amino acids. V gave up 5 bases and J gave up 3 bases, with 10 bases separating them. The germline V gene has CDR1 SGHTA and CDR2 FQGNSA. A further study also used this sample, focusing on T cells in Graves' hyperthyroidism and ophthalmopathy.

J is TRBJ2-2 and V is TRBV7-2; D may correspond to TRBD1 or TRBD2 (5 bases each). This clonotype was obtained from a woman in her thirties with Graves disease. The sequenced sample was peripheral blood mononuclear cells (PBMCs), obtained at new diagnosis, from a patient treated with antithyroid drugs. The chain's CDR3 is CASSISGHTGELFF. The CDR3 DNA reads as TGTGCCAGCAGCATATCGGGGCACACCGGGGAGCTGTTTTTT. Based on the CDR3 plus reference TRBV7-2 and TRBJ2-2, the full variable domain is GAGVSQSPSNKVTEKGKDVELRCDPISGHTALYWYRQSLGQGLEFLIYFQGNSAPDKSGLPSDRFSAERTGGSVSTLTIQRTQQEDSAVYLCASSISGHTGELFFGEGSRLTVL.